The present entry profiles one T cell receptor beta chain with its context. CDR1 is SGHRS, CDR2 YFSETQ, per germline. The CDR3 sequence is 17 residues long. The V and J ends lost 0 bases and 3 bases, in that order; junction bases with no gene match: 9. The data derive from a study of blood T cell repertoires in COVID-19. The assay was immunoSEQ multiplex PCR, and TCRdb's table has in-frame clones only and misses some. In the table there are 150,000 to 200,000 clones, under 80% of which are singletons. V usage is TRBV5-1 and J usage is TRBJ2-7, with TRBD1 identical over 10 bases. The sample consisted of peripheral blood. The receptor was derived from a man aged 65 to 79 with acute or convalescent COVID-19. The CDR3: CASSLAGGTGEGYEQYF. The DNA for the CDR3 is TGCGCCAGCAGCTTGGCCGGGGGGACAGGGGAAGGCTACGAGCAGTACTTC. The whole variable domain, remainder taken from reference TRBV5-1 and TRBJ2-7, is KAGVTQTPRYLIKTRGQQVTLSCSPISGHRSVSWYQQTPGQGLQFLFEYFSETQRNKGNFPGRFSGRQFSNSRSEMNVSTLELGDSALYLCASSLAGGTGEGYEQYFGPGTRLTVT.